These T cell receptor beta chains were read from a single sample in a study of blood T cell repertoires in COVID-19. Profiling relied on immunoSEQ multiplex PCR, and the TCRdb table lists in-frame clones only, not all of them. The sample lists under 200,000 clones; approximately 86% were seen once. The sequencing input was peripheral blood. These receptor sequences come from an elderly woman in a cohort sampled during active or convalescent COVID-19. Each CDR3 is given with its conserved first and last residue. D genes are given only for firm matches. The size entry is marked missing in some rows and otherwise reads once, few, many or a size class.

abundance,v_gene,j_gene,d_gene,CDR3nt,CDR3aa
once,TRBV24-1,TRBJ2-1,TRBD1,TGTGCCACCAGTGATTTACAGGGGACAGGGGGCTACAATGAGCAGTTCTTC,CATSDLQGTGGYNEQFF
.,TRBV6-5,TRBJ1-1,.,TGTGCCAGCAGTCCCTACAGAGACACTGAAGCTTTCTTT,CASSPYRDTEAFF
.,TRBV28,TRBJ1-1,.,TGTGCCAGCAGTTCCGCGGGGGGGAGGACGGACACTGAAGCTTTCTTT,CASSSAGGRTDTEAFF
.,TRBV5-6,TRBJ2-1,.,TGTGCCAGCAGTGGGCCGGAGGGCTCCTACAATGAGCAGTTCTTC,CASSGPEGSYNEQFF
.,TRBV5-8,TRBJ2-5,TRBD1,TGTGCCAGCAGCAGGGGACAGGGGGCCTGGGAGACCCAGTACTTC,CASSRGQGAWETQYF
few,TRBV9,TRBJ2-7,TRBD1,TGTGCCAGCAGCGTAGGACAGGGGGTGCCAGACTACGAGCAGTACTTC,CASSVGQGVPDYEQYF
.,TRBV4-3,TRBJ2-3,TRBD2,TGCGCCAGCAGCCAAGGACTTAGGACTAGCTGGGGGCATAGCACAGATACGCAGTATTTT,CASSQGLRTSWGHSTDTQYF
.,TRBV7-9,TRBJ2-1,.,TGTGCCAGCAGCTACCGGACGGGTTTCGGGGATGAGCAGTTCTTC,CASSYRTGFGDEQFF
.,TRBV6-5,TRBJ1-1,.,TGTGCCAGCGGGAGAAGTTCGAACACTGAAGCTTTCTTT,CASGRSSNTEAFF
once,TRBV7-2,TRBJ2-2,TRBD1,TGTGCCAGCAGCGGACAGGGGGCATCCGGGGAGCTGTTTTTT,CASSGQGASGELFF
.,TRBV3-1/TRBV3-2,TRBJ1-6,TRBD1,TGTGCCAGCAGCCAAGATTCAGTCCAGGGGGATCTCCACTTT,CASSQDSVQGDLHF
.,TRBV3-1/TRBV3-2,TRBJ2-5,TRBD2,TGTGCCAGCAGCCAACTAGCGGAACAAGAGACCCAGTACTTC,CASSQLAEQETQYF
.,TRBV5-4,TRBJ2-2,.,TGTGCCAGCAGCTTGAGTCTAGATGGTGGGGAGCTGTTTTTT,CASSLSLDGGELFF
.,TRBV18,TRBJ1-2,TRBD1,TGTGCCAGCTCACCCGGGACAGGGGACTATGGCTACACCTTC,CASSPGTGDYGYTF
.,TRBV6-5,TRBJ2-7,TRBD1,TGTGCCAGCCGGAGGACAGGGTCCTACGAGCAGTACTTC,CASRRTGSYEQYF
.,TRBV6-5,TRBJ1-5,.,TGTGCCAGCTCTCGGTTCGGCAGGGCCAATCAGCCCCAGCATTTT,CASSRFGRANQPQHF
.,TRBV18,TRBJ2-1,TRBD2,TGTGCCAGCTCACCTGAGCGGGAGTACCTGGGTGAGCAGTTCTTC,CASSPEREYLGEQFF
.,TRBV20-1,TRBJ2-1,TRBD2,TGCAGTGCTAGTGCGGGAGGTGCCCACAATGAGCAGTTCTTC,CSASAGGAHNEQFF
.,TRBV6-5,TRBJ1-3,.,TGTGCCAGCAGCAGGACATTTTCTGGAAACACCATATATTTT,CASSRTFSGNTIYF
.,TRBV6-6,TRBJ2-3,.,TGTGCCAGCAGTCCTCGAAGTGGGGTCGGGGTCTGGGGAGATACGCAGTATTTT,CASSPRSGVGVWGDTQYF
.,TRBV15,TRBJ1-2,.,TGTGCCACCAGCAGAGTACAGGGAGAGGAAAATGGCTACACCTTC,CATSRVQGEENGYTF
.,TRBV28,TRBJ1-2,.,TGTGCCAGCAGTTTATTGACAGACTATGGCTACACCTTC,CASSLLTDYGYTF
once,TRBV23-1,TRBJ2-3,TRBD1,TGCGCCAGCAGTCTACGCTGGGACAGCTCTAGCACAGATACGCAGTATTTT,CASSLRWDSSSTDTQYF
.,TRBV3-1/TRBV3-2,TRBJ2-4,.,TGTGCCAGCAGCCCAGGAATAGAATCCCGGGGAAATCTGGCCAAAAACATTCAGTACTTC,CASSPGIESRGNLAKNIQYF
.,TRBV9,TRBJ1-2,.,TGTGCCAGCAGCGTAGCCTTCTCGGGGGGCTATGGCTACACCTTC,CASSVAFSGGYGYTF